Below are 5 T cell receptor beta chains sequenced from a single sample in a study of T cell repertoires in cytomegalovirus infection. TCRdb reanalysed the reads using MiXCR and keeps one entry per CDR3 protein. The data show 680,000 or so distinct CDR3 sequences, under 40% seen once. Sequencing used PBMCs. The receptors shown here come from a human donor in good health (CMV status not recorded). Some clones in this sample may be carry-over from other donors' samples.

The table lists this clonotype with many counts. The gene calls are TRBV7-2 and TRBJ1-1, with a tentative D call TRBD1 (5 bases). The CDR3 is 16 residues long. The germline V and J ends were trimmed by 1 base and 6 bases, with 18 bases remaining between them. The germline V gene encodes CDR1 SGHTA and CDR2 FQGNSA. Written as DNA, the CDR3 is TGTGCCAGCAGCTTAGGTAGTAGGCCGGGGGGGGCTGAAGCTTTCTTT. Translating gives CASSLGSRPGGAEAFF.

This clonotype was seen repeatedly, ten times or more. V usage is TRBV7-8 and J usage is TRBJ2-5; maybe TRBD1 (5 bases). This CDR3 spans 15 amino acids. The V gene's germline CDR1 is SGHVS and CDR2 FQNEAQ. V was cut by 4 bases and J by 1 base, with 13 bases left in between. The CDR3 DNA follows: TGTGCCAGCAGCTCCGGCTCCAGGGTCCAAGAGACCCAGTACTTC. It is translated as CASSSGSRVQETQYF.

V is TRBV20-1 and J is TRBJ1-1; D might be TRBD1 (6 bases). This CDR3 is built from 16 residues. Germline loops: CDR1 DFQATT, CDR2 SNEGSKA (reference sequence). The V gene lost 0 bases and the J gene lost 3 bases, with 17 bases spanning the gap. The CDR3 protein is CSARDTGKGGYTEAFF. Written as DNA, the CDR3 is TGCAGTGCTAGAGATACGGGGAAGGGGGGATACACTGAAGCTTTCTTT.

CDR3 region: CASSPLPGPFTGELFF. DNA of the CDR3: TGTGCCAGCTCACCACTTCCCGGGCCTTTCACCGGGGAGCTGTTTTTT. V gene TRBV18 combines with J gene TRBJ2-2, with D unresolved. The CDR3 is 16 amino acids. Trimming pared 1 base from V and 4 bases from J, leaving 13 bases between. The germline V gene encodes CDR1 KGHSH and CDR2 LQKENI.

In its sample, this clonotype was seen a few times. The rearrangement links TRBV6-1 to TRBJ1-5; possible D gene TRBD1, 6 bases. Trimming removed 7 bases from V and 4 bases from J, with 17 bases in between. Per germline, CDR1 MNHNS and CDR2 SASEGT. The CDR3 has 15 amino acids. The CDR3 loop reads CASTPVRGSNQPQHF. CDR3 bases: TGTGCCAGCACCCCGGTTAGGGGGTCGAATCAGCCCCAGCATTTT.